Listed here are 2 T cell receptor beta chains from one sample, sequenced in a study of T cells in localized non-small cell lung cancer (TCRdb year 2020). Libraries came from the immunoSEQ multiplex PCR assay. The clones in this table, taken by TCRdb from immuneACCESS, are in-frame only. Not every clone is retained; where verified, under half of the shortfall comes from an unresolved V gene, and the cause of the rest is unknown. The sample includes 45,000 to 60,000 clones, with roughly nine tenths observed a single time. Jointly, the top ten make up about 2.5% of the sample. The sample was PBMCs, taken before any cancer treatment. The source of these receptors is a man aged 40 to 69 with stage II lung adenocarcinoma.

The chain couples TRBV6-1 to TRBJ1-1; D is unresolved. V lost 6 bases to trimming and J lost 0 bases, with 14 bases between them. CDR3 size: 15 residues. CDR1 is MNHNS, CDR2 SASEGT, per germline. The DNA for the CDR3 is TGTGCCAGCAGGGGGAGGGAGTACATGAACACTGAAGCTTTCTTT. This codes for CASRGREYMNTEAFF.

This rearrangement joins TRBV5-1 to TRBJ1-1, with no clear D. V lost 0 bases and J 3 bases, leaving 3 bases between the germline ends. The CDR3 contains 12 residues. Germline CDR1 reads SGHRS; CDR2 reads YFSETQ. The CDR3 DNA sequence: TGCGCCAGCAGCTTGGGGTACACTGAAGCTTTCTTT. Translated: CASSLGYTEAFF.